This T cell receptor (beta chain) was observed in a study of T cells in Graves' hyperthyroidism and ophthalmopathy (dated by TCRdb to 2018 to 2020). With respect to the entire study: TCR V-J signatures able to tell the groups apart were searched for in a discovery cohort of more than 90 patients, of whom about 40 had Graves' ophthalmopathy and roughly 59 had stable Graves' hyperthyroidism. Following sampling, methimazole starting at 30 mg daily was given to hyperthyroidism patients, and high-dose intravenous methylprednisolone was given to ophthalmopathy patients. Prospective prediction of ophthalmopathy was tested in an independent validation cohort consisting of fewer than 20 hyperthyroidism patients and about 17 patients who later progressed to ophthalmopathy. The roughly 100 discovery patients were divided at random into training and test sets in a 7:3 ratio. TCR Vbeta CDR3 sequencing of some 140 peripheral blood samples (approximately 44 ophthalmopathy, about 74 hyperthyroidism and 17 progressor patients) is reported in the paper. In several Graves' hyperthyroidism patients, the study also compared T-cell repertoires from thyroid tissue with T-cell repertoires from blood. Results and caveats for the whole study, not just this receptor: Sample size was not statistically predetermined, and blinding of investigators to group allocation was not performed. Most expanded thyroid clonotypes (frequency above 0.001) were also detected in blood, suggesting blood repertoires may reflect thyroid immune responses. In validation, the model predicted progression to ophthalmopathy with just under 71% sensitivity and 72% to 85% specificity, a median of 6.5 months before onset. A model built on a 13 V-J signature distinguished ophthalmopathy from stable hyperthyroidism, reaching about 89% sensitivity and under 84% specificity in cross-validation and 80%/75% in testing.

Ten or more counts support this clonotype. What antigen it recognizes has not been identified. There are no base qualities to consult, and no much larger clone falls within one base. The study excluded patients with uncontrolled infections, other autoimmune diseases, pregnancy or lactation. Diagnoses relied on clinical symptoms, serum thyroxine and TRAb, thyroid ultrasound and orbital computed tomography. Total RNA was extracted using Trizol reagent, and RNA quality was assessed on an Agilent 2100 Bioanalyzer. CDR1 is given as KGHDR and CDR2 as SFDVKD, both from the germline V gene. V is clipped by 4 bases and J by 6 bases, and the sequence between their germline boundaries is 23 bases long. The CDR3 spans 18 residues, from the cysteine through the phenylalanine. Left in the record is the CDR3 DNA by itself, 54 bases read in frame from the first base. The TCR beta CDR3 regions were amplified from the RNA transcripts. The first round of RT-PCR for the TCR CDR3 was performed with the HTBI primer set and the Qiagen OneStep RT-PCR kit. Libraries were constructed in a second round of multiplex PCR, after which size selection and purification were performed. Sequencing of the libraries was done on an Illumina HiSeq2000 using paired-end 100 bp reads. On the study's bioinformatics: SOAPnuke was used to process the raw data, removing reads that contained adapters or uncalled bases, had a mean Phred below 15, or lacked an exact match to the constant primer or identifier. COPE v1.2.5 was used to merge high-quality paired reads, and clonotypes were defined as unique nucleotide sequences. MiTCR v1.1 was used to align clonotypes to the IMGT TRBV, TRBD and TRBJ reference segments. Only V-J combinations with frequency above 0.0001, covering about 99% of repertoires, were analysed. A TCS score was defined as the ratio of F50 (clonal expansion) to E x V (chaos), with BLOSUM62-based TCRdist applied between CDR3 peptides within each V-J. Welch's t-statistics and random forest reduced 514 V-J features to some 14, which were used in a naive Bayes classifier (R e1071). Thyroid-blood repertoire similarity was quantified with the Morisita-Horn index. TCRdb trimmed public reads at Q25 via fastp, called clones via MiXCR and kept in-frame beta chains. Rows with one shared CDR3 protein collapse into an entry with the most common genes and DNA. In this record, the V and J calls reflect TCRdb's handling and not the investigators' own analysis. Across this sample there are a few hundred thousand distinct CDR3 sequences, with under 60% seen only once. The ten top clones hold about 20% of the sample.

The sample consisted of peripheral blood or thyroid tissue (not recorded which). Recombination joined TRBV24-1 with TRBJ2-2, with a tentative D gene TRBD2 over 5 matching bases. This clonotype was sampled from an adult woman with Graves' disease, either hyperthyroidism or ophthalmopathy (not recorded which). The CDR3 protein: CATSDLPLEGGLPGELFF. Here is the DNA: TGTGCCACCAGTGACCTTCCGTTAGAGGGTGGTTTACCCGGGGAGCTGTTTTTT.